The 12 T cell receptor beta chains below all came from one sample that was sequenced in a study of patients and donors after allogeneic stem cell transplantation. TCRdb passed the RT-PCR reads through MiXCR, listing each CDR3 protein once. The sample carries about 230,000 distinct CDR3 sequences, about 14% recorded once. Sequenced sample: blood, either unsorted or a sorted T cell fraction (not recorded which). The source is a human donor who was either an allogeneic HSCT recipient or a stem cell or donor lymphocyte infusion donor (not recorded which). It is not recorded whose cells these are; they may come from a transplant donor.

The table lists this clonotype with many counts. The rearrangement links TRBV5-1 to TRBJ2-2, with D perhaps matching TRBD2 (5 bases). The CDR3 is 16 residues long. Germline-derived CDR1 and CDR2 are SGHRS and YFSETQ. The V and J ends lost 1 base and 0 bases respectively, with 10 bases between them. The CDR3: CASSLTGIPNTGELFF. The CDR3 nucleotides are TGCGCCAGCAGCTTGACCGGGATTCCGAACACCGGGGAGCTGTTTTTT.

The chain joins TRBV2 to TRBJ1-1; D is possibly TRBD1 (5 bases). V lost 8 bases and J 5 bases, leaving 15 bases between the germline ends. CDR1 and CDR2 from the germline V gene are SNHLY and FYNNEI. The CDR3 has 13 residues. The CDR3 DNA sequence: TGTGCCAGCGCGGGGACCGGCCTAACTGAAGCTTTCTTT. It encodes CASAGTGLTEAFF.

This clonotype was seen at least ten times. This chain connects TRBV7-2 to TRBJ2-1; 9 positions match TRBD1. This CDR3 has 16 residues. CDR1 is SGHTA and CDR2 is FQGNSA in the germline V gene. Trimming at V came to 2 bases and at J to 3 bases, leaving 5 bases not matched to a gene. In nucleotides, the CDR3 is TGTGCCAGCAGCTTATATGGGACAGGGAGCTACAATGAGCAGTTCTTC. This codes for CASSLYGTGSYNEQFF.

This rearrangement joins TRBV6-1 to TRBJ1-1, with a tentative D call TRBD1 (5 bases). The CDR3 is 15 amino acids. Germline V gene data show CDR1 as MNHNS and CDR2 as SASEGT. Trimming shortened V by 6 bases and J by 5 bases, and 19 bases separated the two germline ends. The CDR3 nucleotides read TGTGCCAGCAGAAGGGCGCATTCCGGGGGGACTGAAGCTTTCTTT. Amino acids: CASRRAHSGGTEAFF.

The genes are TRBV18 and TRBJ1-3; D is ambiguous. In germline, CDR1 is KGHSH, CDR2 LQKENI. Trimming left V 3 bases short and J 6 bases short, with 9 bases between. The CDR3 totals 13 residues. The CDR3 DNA reads TGTGCCAGCTCACCGGGGTCAGTAAACACCATATATTTT. This encodes CASSPGSVNTIYF.

This chain uses TRBV30 with TRBJ1-3; D is unresolved. The CDR3 consists of 15 residues. CDR1 is GTSNPN and CDR2 is SVGIG in the germline V gene (reference sequence). V was cut by 2 bases and J by 0 bases, with 11 bases left in between. The CDR3 coding sequence is TGTGCCTGGAGTACCATGGGGTACTCTGGAAACACCATATATTTT. This codes for CAWSTMGYSGNTIYF.

This clonotype has at least ten counts. J is TRBJ2-3 and V is TRBV2; 12 bases map to TRBD1. The V gene's germline CDR1 is SNHLY and CDR2 FYNNEI. The V gene end was trimmed by 2 bases and the J gene end by 1 base; junction bases not matched to a gene: 4. The CDR3 runs to 17 residues. CDR3 in DNA: TGTGCCAGCAGTGAATGGGGACAGGGGGCGCGCACAGATACGCAGTATTTT. It specifies CASSEWGQGARTDTQYF.

This clonotype has a count of ten or more. The genes are TRBV20-1 and TRBJ2-7, with 10 bases aligning to TRBD1. The CDR3 covers 13 residues. Germline assignment: CDR1 DFQATT and CDR2 SNEGSKA (reference sequence). Trimming cost V 5 bases and J 3 bases; bases outside gene matches: 4. The CDR3 DNA sequence: TGCAGTGCTGCCCGGGACAGGGGCTACGAGCAGTACTTC. Encoded protein: CSAARDRGYEQYF.

This clonotype showed up many times. V is TRBV10-3 and J is TRBJ2-1; possible D gene TRBD2, 6 bases. Germline CDR1 and CDR2: ENHRY and SYGVKD. The ends were cut back, 4 bases at V and 13 bases at J, with 11 bases in the middle. The CDR3 extends over 11 amino acids. CDR3 in amino acids: CAISGDSGQFF. DNA for the CDR3: TGTGCCATCAGTGGGGATAGCGGACAGTTCTTC.

This clonotype was detected many times. The chain is built from TRBV21-1 and TRBJ2-7; the DNA was not compared with TRBD1, the D call given in the table. TRBV21-1 is described as a pseudogene. This CDR3 spans 12 amino acids. CDR3 region: CASSTLAGQGSF. DNA of the CDR3: TGTGCCAGCAGCACCCTTGCGGGACAGGGCTCCTTC.

V and J are TRBV19 and TRBJ1-1; D unclear. Trimming removed 3 bases from V and 6 bases from J, with 11 bases in between. Germline values: CDR1 LNHDA, CDR2 SQIVND (reference sequence). This CDR3 has 13 amino acids. The DNA of the CDR3 is TGTGCCAGTAGTATTCGGGCGGGCCCTGAAGCTTTCTTT. Residues: CASSIRAGPEAFF.

The chain links TRBV4-3 to TRBJ2-1; D could derive from TRBD1 or TRBD2 (5 bases each). The CDR3 extends over 17 amino acids. CDR1 is LGHNA, CDR2 YSLEER, per germline. Trimming removed 1 base from V and 0 bases from J, with 13 bases in between. In nucleotides, the CDR3 is TGCGCCAGCAGCCAAGGTGAGGGGACCCACTCCTACAATGAGCAGTTCTTC. It encodes CASSQGEGTHSYNEQFF.